This entry concerns a single TCR beta chain. This CDR3 has 15 residues. The J segment lost 0 bases and the V segment lost 3 bases, leaving 4 bases of the junction unmatched. CDR1 is SGDLS, CDR2 YYNGEE, per germline. The sample belongs to a study of blood T cell repertoires in COVID-19. Turning to the study itself: Sources were T cells, B-cell-depleted T cells, or PBMCs; the material itself was cDNA or gDNA.

The authors' processing: From reference gene primer amplification, estimates of nucleated cell counts were derived. The assay was immunoSEQ multiplex PCR, and TCRdb's table has in-frame clones only and misses some. V and J calls and clone size come straight from that table; D and trimming were deduced from the DNA. The sample carries fewer than 70,000 clones, approximately 91% recorded once. J is TRBJ1-1 and V is TRBV9; 8 bases are shared with TRBD1. Sequenced input: peripheral blood. The receptor was isolated from an older woman with active COVID-19. This chain's CDR3 is CASSARTGLNTEAFF. Here the CDR3 DNA reads TGTGCCAGCAGCGCCAGGACAGGGTTGAACACTGAAGCTTTCTTT.